The T cell receptor beta chain under discussion was sequenced for a study of Graves' ophthalmopathy and Graves' hyperthyroidism. General study results and limits: Ophthalmopathy could be told apart from stable hyperthyroidism by a 13-signature model (about 90% sensitivity, approximately 81% specificity). As the model predicted ophthalmopathy progression, it achieved a sensitivity of around 70% and a specificity of about 72%.

The germline V and J ends were trimmed by 5 bases and 4 bases, with 11 bases remaining between them. The CDR3 is 13 amino acids. This clonotype has a count of ten or more. What it binds is unknown. For repertoire sequencing, the TCR beta CDR3 regions were amplified from RNA transcripts. First-round RT-PCR with HTBI primers preceded a second-round multiplex PCR. A single record per CDR3 protein comes from TCRdb applying MiXCR to the multiplex PCR reads. The table includes approximately 380,000 distinct CDR3 sequences, 20% to 25% detected once. Among the hyperthyroidism patients, all were newly diagnosed, aged 18 to 65, with under 2 months' duration.

The source of this sequence is a young woman with stable Graves' hyperthyroidism. The gene calls are TRBV12-3 or TRBV12-4 and TRBJ1-2, with a weak D call TRBD1 (6 bases). The sequencing input was peripheral blood. CDR3 DNA: TGTGCCAGCAGTCCGGGGGCAGGCTATGGCTACACCTTC. Protein product: CASSPGAGYGYTF.